This T cell receptor beta chain was captured in a study of neurological immune-mediated disorders. Worth noting for this clonotype: The antigen is unknown.

The cDNA was synthesized by 5'RACE incorporating 10-nucleotide random UMIs. A single record per CDR3 protein comes from TCRdb applying MiXCR to the 5' RACE reads. The repertoire consists of under 85,000 distinct CDR3 sequences, with under 13% occurring once and the leading ten covering about 2%. Notes on the study in general: Falling below healthy controls, multiple sclerosis showed the least TCR clonal expansion, while HTLV-1-associated myelopathy showed the most.

The CDR3 is made up of 15 amino acids. V lost 4 bases and J lost 10, with 23 bases in between. CDR1 and CDR2 (germline): SGHRS, YFSETQ. V usage is TRBV5-1 and J usage is TRBJ1-2, with a weak D call TRBD1 (5 bases). The source material was PBMCs. The receptor was isolated from a man in his forties or fifties in good health. The CDR3 here is CASSPRPTESMTYTF. In nucleotides, the CDR3 is TGCGCCAGCAGCCCCCGACCGACAGAATCCATGACCTACACCTTC.